This record covers a single T cell receptor (beta chain). This entry is derived from a study of blood T cells in healthy people across ages. J gave up 11 bases and V 6 bases, and 12 bases lay outside the gene matches. The germline V gene encodes CDR1 SGHAT and CDR2 FQNNGV. The CDR3 contains 15 residues. It was with a sample-barcoded 5' primer and a J-beta primer mix that a second PCR of about 6 to 12 cycles was run. TCRdb ran MiXCR on the 5' RACE reads and lists one entry per CDR3 protein. Of 730,000 or so distinct CDR3 sequences listed, 43% were seen once; the top ten hold 20%. The gene calls are TRBV11-2 and TRBJ2-5; 13 nucleotides align to TRBD2. The source material was blood. This sequence originates from a woman between 55 and 75 years old in good health. CDR3 bases: TGTGCCAGCAGGACCGGGACTAGCGGGACGTCAGGGCAGTACTTC. Its translation is CASRTGTSGTSGQYF. The whole variable domain, filled in from reference TRBV11-2 and TRBJ2-5, reads EAGVAQSPRYKIIEKRQSVAFWCNPISGHATLYWYQQILGQGPKLLIQFQNNGVVDDSQLPKDRFSAERLKGVDSTLKIQPAKLEDSAVYLCASRTGTSGTSGQYFGPGTRLLVL.